One and the same sample provided the 9 T cell receptor beta chains below, sequenced in a study of shared clonotypes between healthy human individuals. Some clones are missing from TCRdb's copy, which holds only in-frame ones; the method was immunoSEQ multiplex PCR. Among about 490,000 clones, 76% were seen once, and the ten largest hold roughly 13%. Source material: PBMCs. The source is a woman aged 35 to 49 in good health. Some clones in this sample may be carry-over from other donors' samples.

V and J are TRBV28 and TRBJ2-1; TRBD2 agrees at 8 bases. J was trimmed by 9 bases and V by 10 bases; bases with no gene match: 11. This CDR3 is built from 13 residues. The germline CDR1 and CDR2 sequences are MDHEN and SYDVKM. The CDR3 spells CATAGSGRGEQFF. The CDR3, as DNA: TGTGCCACCGCAGGGTCCGGGAGGGGTGAGCAGTTCTTC.

This clone has just one count. The chain is built from TRBV6-6 and TRBJ2-5; TRBD1 or TRBD2 may be the D gene (6 bases each). The CDR3 runs to 13 residues. Germline lookup yields CDR1 MNHNY and CDR2 SVGAGI (reference sequence). Trimming stripped 6 bases from V and 5 bases from J, with 13 bases between. CDR3 protein: CASREGDAETQYF. The DNA of the CDR3 is TGTGCCAGCAGGGAGGGGGACGCGGAGACCCAGTACTTC.

To note about this clone: Given a much more abundant clone one base away, this may be a read error. This chain connects TRBV30 to TRBJ1-2, with a possible D match to TRBD1 (6 bases). CDR3 length: 13 residues. From germline, CDR1 is GTSNPN and CDR2 SVGIG (reference sequence). The CDR3 DNA follows: TGTGCCTGGAGTGTTGGGGGCCCCTATAGCTACACCTTC. It codes for CAWSVGGPYSYTF.

This clone appeared a few times. The J gene is TRBJ2-1, the V gene TRBV4-1; the D call may be TRBD1 or TRBD2 (7 bases each). Trimming cost V 1 base and J 3 bases, with 16 bases left between them. The CDR3 contains 17 residues. Germline CDR1 MGHRA, CDR2 YSYEKL. The CDR3 loop is CASSQGLQGGDYNEQFF. The CDR3 DNA reads TGCGCCAGCAGCCAAGGGCTCCAGGGGGGGGACTACAATGAGCAGTTCTTC.

CDR3 loop: CASTDTVNTEAFF. The CDR3 DNA reads TGTGCCAGTACGGACACCGTGAACACTGAAGCTTTCTTT. The V call is TRBV19, the J call TRBJ1-1, with D perhaps matching TRBD1 (5 bases). This CDR3 is 13 amino acids long. Germline V gene data show CDR1 as LNHDA and CDR2 as SQIVND (reference sequence). V lost 7 bases and J lost 0, with 9 bases in between.

The chain has TRBV28 and TRBJ2-7; maybe TRBD2 (5 bases). Germline lookup yields CDR1 MDHEN and CDR2 SYDVKM. Trimming cost V 6 bases and J 4 bases, with 19 bases left between them. The CDR3 spans 15 residues. CDR3 in DNA: TGTGCCAGCAGGGCCGCTGAGGGCCCCTTTTACGAGCAGTACTTC. Its protein is CASRAAEGPFYEQYF.

This clone has just one count. The V call is TRBV5-8, the J call TRBJ2-3, with D perhaps matching TRBD2 (6 bases). The CDR3 has 15 amino acids. In germline, CDR1 is SGHTS, CDR2 YDEGEE. The ends were cut back, 0 bases at V and 1 base at J, with 9 bases in the middle. DNA for the CDR3: TGTGCCAGCAGCTTGGGCGCTAGCGGCACAGATACGCAGTATTTT. Translated, it gives CASSLGASGTDTQYF.

The chain is built from TRBV9 and TRBJ1-4; 9 nucleotides line up with TRBD1. V gave up 4 bases and J gave up 3 bases; unmatched junction bases: 13. This CDR3 has 18 residues. Germline assignment: CDR1 SGDLS and CDR2 YYNGEE. Written as DNA, the CDR3 is TGTGCCAGCAGCCCTAGCGGGACAGGGTCGTTTGCTAATGAAAAACTGTTTTTT. Protein sequence: CASSPSGTGSFANEKLFF.

The V and J genes are TRBV2 and TRBJ2-6, with D perhaps TRBD1 (6 bases). V was clipped by 8 bases and J by 2 bases, with 10 bases between them. This CDR3 comprises 14 residues. Germline values: CDR1 SNHLY, CDR2 FYNNEI. CDR3 in amino acids: CASEEGAGANVLTF. The CDR3 region has the DNA TGTGCCAGCGAAGAGGGGGCTGGGGCCAACGTCCTGACTTTC.